Below, one T cell receptor (beta chain) is given with its context. Its cognate antigen has yet to be identified. No much larger clone is present one base from it, and per-base qualities are unavailable. To analyze paired alpha-beta TCRs of CD8+ T cells, the researchers used an expanded emulsion RT-PCR method with primers covering all TCR V genes. Before emulsion RT-PCR, CD8+ T cells were isolated using a CD8 positive selection kit and then incubated overnight in about 10 IU/mL IL-2. The CDR3 measures 13 amino acids from cysteine to phenylalanine. The retained sequence is limited to the CDR3, 39 bases, with the frame set at the first base. For CDR1 and CDR2, the germline V gene (reference sequence) lists MNHNY and SVGAGI. The trim is 0 bases for V and 6 bases for J, with a gap of 9 bases between the germline ends. The data derive from a study of T cell repertoires in breast cancer listed by TCRdb under 2016. About the full investigation: Tumors, lymph nodes and peripheral blood lymphocytes from breast cancer patients, as well as peripheral blood from healthy control donors, were profiled. Tumors and tumor-involved lymph nodes were minced, digested with Liberase and DNase, and then passed through 70-um and 40-um filters. Tumor-free lymph nodes were processed with no enzymatic digestion, and blood samples were separated using Ficoll. Controls included nine healthy donors of an age range similar to the patients. Sequencing yielded on average roughly 520,000 sequences per sample and roughly 9.5 reads per input cell. The majority of the 20 to 25 patient tumors analyzed for shared TCRs were ER+/PR+. Because breast cancer has a low mutational burden and common mutations are rare, the study reasoned that TCRs shared between breast cancer patients would target shared antigens.

Library generation was performed with emulsion pairing. A second nested PCR with blocking oligos suppressed unpaired genes, then a third nested PCR added Illumina adaptors and barcodes. Each emulsion RT-PCR master mix held roughly 4,500-250,000 T cells and included C-region, Stepout and V-region primers. The Micellula Emulsion and Purification Kit was used to make the emulsions, and Qiagen OneStep RT-PCR reagents were used for RT-PCR. Pooled libraries were sequenced on an Illumina MiSeq with paired-end 2 x 250 reads. In the authors' own workflow: In Galaxy, read pairs were joined and then clipped at the engineered overlap into separate alpha and beta files, and any unclipped reads were discarded. To assign alpha-beta pairs, the researchers used CompleteTCR, a MiTCR-based pipeline that relies on an R script to link chains sharing read cluster identifiers. TCR sequences observed only once, about 1-3.2%, were removed as potential sequencing errors. TCRdb trimmed public reads at Q25 via fastp, called clones via MiXCR and kept in-frame beta chains. Duplicate CDR3 protein sequences are folded into a single record with the most common DNA and genes. The V and J calls and clone size come from TCRdb's table, not from the authors' own analysis. The sample table shows tens of thousands of distinct CDR3 sequences, and roughly 42% are seen once. The top ten hold approximately 57% of the sample.

Study-wide conclusions, independent of this receptor: Genuine antitumor clones may have been missed because singleton TCRs were discarded and only part of each tumor was sampled. TRBV7 predominated among the shared TCRs, which could possibly reflect tumor recognition or a mispriming bias from eight TRBV7 primers. Emulsion RT-PCR was regarded as qualitative rather than quantitative, because clone recovery was skewed by transcript abundance and primer differences. Approximately 18 TCR pairs were shared across seven or more patient tumors and were rarely found in control blood, which suggests possible tumor specificity. Compared with tumor-free nodes, tumor-involved sentinel lymph nodes shared about fourfold more TCRs with matched tumor repertoires (around 8.2% versus 1.8%). Shared TCRs were encoded by various nucleotide sequences, which suggests selection and expansion based on antigen.

The specimen sequenced was CD8+ T cells. This sequence uses TRBV6-6 and TRBJ2-7; the D gene is perhaps TRBD1 or TRBD2, each of them matching over 6 bases. The clonotype was recovered from a pool of human donors with breast cancer or a healthy control (not recorded which). The CDR3 region reads CASSYSGGREQYF. The nucleotides are TGTGCCAGCAGTTACTCGGGGGGCCGCGAGCAGTACTTC.